The clone carrying this T cell receptor beta chain was recorded once. Its antigen is unknown. This CDR3 is built from 14 residues. CDR1 MNHNS and CDR2 SASEGT come from the germline V gene. V lost 3 bases and J lost 2, with 11 bases in between. The sample originates from a study of multiple sclerosis patients with progressive multifocal leukoencephalopathy. Study results and caveats: Clones expanded at PML were already present before and during natalizumab.

Time point in this sample: time of PML onset. Profiled with immunoSEQ multiplex PCR; TCRdb holds only in-frame clones, not every one. The repertoire holds approximately 27,000 clones, more than 80% seen once, with over 10% in the top ten. The chain links TRBV6-1 to TRBJ2-7; D uncertain. The sample consisted of PBMCs, taken from a patient treated with natalizumab. This clonotype was sampled from a woman aged 25 to 39 with progressive multifocal leukoencephalopathy. The CDR3 DNA is TGTGCCAGCAGTGAGGGGTTTCCCCCCTACGAGCAGTACTTC. It yields the protein CASSEGFPPYEQYF.